The sequence of this T cell receptor beta chain was determined in a study of T cell repertoires in cytomegalovirus infection. Study at large: CMV infection plus the matching HLA type was flagged by public TCR beta signatures.

The CDR3 is 16 residues long. The J segment lost 7 bases and the V segment lost 10 bases, leaving 17 bases of the junction unmatched. Germline lookup yields CDR1 MDHEN and CDR2 SYDVKM. On this clonotype: What it binds is not known.

TCRdb called the reads again in MiXCR, with one record for every CDR3 protein. The sample records roughly 80,000 distinct CDR3 sequences, more than 20% being singletons. The TCR comes from a human donor in good health (CMV status not recorded). Some clones in this sample may be carry-over from other donors' samples. Source: CD8+ T cells from cultured PBMCs, taken from culture after CMV antigen stimulation. The chain recombines TRBV28 with TRBJ2-1, with TRBD2 identical over 9 bases. The CDR3 sequence: CATDGMVAGDRNEQFF. The CDR3 nucleotides are TGTGCCACCGACGGAATGGTAGCGGGAGATAGGAATGAGCAGTTCTTC.